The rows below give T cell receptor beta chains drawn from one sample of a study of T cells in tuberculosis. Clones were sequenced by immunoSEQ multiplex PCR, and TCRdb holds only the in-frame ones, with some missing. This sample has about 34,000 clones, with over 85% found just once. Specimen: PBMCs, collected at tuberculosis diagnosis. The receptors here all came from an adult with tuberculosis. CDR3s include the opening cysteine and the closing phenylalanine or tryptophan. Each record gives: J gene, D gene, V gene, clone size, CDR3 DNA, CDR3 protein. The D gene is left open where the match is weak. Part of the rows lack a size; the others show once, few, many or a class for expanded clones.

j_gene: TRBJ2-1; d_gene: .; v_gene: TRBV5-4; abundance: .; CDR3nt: TGTGCCAGCAGCTTCGGGACTGCGGGCAGCAATGAGCAGTTCTTC; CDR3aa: CASSFGTAGSNEQFF
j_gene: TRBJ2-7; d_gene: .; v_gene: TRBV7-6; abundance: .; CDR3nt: TGTGCCAGCAGCCCTCGTCCAGGGGACTACGAGCAGTACTTC; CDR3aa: CASSPRPGDYEQYF
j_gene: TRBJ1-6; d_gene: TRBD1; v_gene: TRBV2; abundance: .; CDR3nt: TGTGCCAGCAGGATCCCAGGGGGCGCGGATTCACCCCTCCACTTT; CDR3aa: CASRIPGGADSPLHF
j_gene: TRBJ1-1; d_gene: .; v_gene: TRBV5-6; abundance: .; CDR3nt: TGTGCCAGCAGCTTGGCCGCAGGCACTGAAGCTTTCTTT; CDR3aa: CASSLAAGTEAFF
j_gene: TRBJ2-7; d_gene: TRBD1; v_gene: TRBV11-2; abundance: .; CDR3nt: TGTGCCAGCAGCCCGTCGACAGGGGCCCTGACCGAGCAGTACTTC; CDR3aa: CASSPSTGALTEQYF
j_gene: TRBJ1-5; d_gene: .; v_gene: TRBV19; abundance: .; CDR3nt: TGTGCCAGTAGTATAGGGGGCAGGGATCAGCCCCAGCATTTT; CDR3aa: CASSIGGRDQPQHF
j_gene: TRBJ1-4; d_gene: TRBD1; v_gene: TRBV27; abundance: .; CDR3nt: TGTGCCAGCAGCACCCACGACAGGGGGCGGGAAAAACTGTTTTTT; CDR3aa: CASSTHDRGREKLFF
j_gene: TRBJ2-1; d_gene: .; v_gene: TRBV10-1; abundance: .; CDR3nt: TGCGCCAGCAGTGCAGGGGGGTCCTACAATGAGCAGTTCTTC; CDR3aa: CASSAGGSYNEQFF
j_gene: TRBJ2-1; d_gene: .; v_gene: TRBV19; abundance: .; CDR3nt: TGTGCCAGTAGTATAGATATAAGAGGTGAGCAGTTCTTC; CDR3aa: CASSIDIRGEQFF
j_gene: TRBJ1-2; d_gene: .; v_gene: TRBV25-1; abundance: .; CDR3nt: TGTGCCAGCAGTGACAGTGGCTACACCTTC; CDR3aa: CASSDSGYTF
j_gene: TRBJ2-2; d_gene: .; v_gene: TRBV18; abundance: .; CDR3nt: TGTGCCAGCTCACCAAGGACAGATCCCGGGGAGCTGTTTTTT; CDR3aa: CASSPRTDPGELFF
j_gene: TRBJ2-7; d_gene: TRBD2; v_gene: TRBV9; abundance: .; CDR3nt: TGTGCCAGCAGCGTCGCTAGCGGGGACTCCTACGAGCAGTACTTC; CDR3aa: CASSVASGDSYEQYF
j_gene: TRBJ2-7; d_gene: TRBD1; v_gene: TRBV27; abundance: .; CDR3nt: TGTGCCAGCAGCCTGGACAGGGGGGCCTACGAGCAGTACTTC; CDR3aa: CASSLDRGAYEQYF
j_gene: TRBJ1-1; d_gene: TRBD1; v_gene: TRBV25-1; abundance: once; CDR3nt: TGTGCCAGCAGCGGACAGGGGAGTATCTCCTCTGAAGCTTTCTTT; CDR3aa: CASSGQGSISSEAFF
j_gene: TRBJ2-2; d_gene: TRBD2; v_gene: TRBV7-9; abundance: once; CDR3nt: TGTGCCAGCAGCGGAACTAGCGGCGCGAACACCGGGGAGCTGTTTTTT; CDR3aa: CASSGTSGANTGELFF
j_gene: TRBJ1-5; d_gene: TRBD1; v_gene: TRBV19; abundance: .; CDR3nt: TGTGCCAGTACAGAGACAGGGGGTGGTCAGCCCCAGCATTTT; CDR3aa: CASTETGGGQPQHF
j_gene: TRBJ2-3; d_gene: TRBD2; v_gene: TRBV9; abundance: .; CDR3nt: TGTGCCAGCAGCGTAAGTAGCGGGGGAACTTTTGGCACAGATACGCAGTATTTT; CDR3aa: CASSVSSGGTFGTDTQYF
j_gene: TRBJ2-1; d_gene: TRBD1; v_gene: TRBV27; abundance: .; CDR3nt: TGTGCCAGCAGGACAGGGGGGAGTACCTACAATGAGCAGTTCTTC; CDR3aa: CASRTGGSTYNEQFF
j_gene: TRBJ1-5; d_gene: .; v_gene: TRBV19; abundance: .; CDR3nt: TGTGCCAGTAGTGGAGGACAGTTTAGCAATCAGCCCCAGCATTTT; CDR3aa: CASSGGQFSNQPQHF
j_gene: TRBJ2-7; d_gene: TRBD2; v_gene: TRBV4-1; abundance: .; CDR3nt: TGCGCCAGCAGCCGGGTTAGCGGGAGGGCCTACGAGCAGTACTTC; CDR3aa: CASSRVSGRAYEQYF
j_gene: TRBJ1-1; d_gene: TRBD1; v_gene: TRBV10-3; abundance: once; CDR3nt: TGTGCCATCAGTGAATCTAGGGACAGGGATCCCATGAACACTGAAGCTTTCTTT; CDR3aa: CAISESRDRDPMNTEAFF
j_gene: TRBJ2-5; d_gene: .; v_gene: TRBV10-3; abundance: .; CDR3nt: TGTGCCTCGAGGACCCAGGGTGAGCGAGAGACCCAGTACTTC; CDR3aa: CASRTQGERETQYF
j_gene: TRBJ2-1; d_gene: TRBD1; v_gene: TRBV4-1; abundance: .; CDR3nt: TGCGCCAGCAGCCAAGGGACAGGGTACAATGAGCAGTTCTTC; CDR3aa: CASSQGTGYNEQFF
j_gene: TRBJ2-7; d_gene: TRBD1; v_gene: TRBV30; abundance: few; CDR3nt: TGTGCCTGGAGTGGGAAGACAGGGTATCGCTCCTACGAGCAGTACTTC; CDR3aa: CAWSGKTGYRSYEQYF
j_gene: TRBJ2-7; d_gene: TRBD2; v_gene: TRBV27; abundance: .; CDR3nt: TGTGCCAGCAGTTTAAGGCTAGCGGGGGGCTACGAGCAGTACTTC; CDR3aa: CASSLRLAGGYEQYF
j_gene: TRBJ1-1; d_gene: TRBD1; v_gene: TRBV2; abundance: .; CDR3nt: TGTGCCAGCAGTGAATGGCAGGGGGTAGGGAACACTGAAGCTTTCTTT; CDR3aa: CASSEWQGVGNTEAFF
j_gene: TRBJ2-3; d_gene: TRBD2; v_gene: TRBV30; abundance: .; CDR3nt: TGTGCCTGGACCCCAACTAGCGGGGGCACAGATACGCAGTATTTT; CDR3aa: CAWTPTSGGTDTQYF
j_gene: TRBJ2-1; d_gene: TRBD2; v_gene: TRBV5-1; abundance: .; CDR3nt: TGCGCCAGCAGCTACGGACTAGCGAGGCGCAATGAGCAGTTCTTC; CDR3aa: CASSYGLARRNEQFF
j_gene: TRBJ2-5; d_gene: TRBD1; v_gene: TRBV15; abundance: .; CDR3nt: TGTGCCACCGGAGCTGGAGGACAGGGGCGGGAGACCCAGTACTTC; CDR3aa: CATGAGGQGRETQYF
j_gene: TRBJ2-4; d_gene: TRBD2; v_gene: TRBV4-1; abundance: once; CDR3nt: TGCGCCAGCAGCCCGGGACTAGCGGGAGGGGTAGCCAAAAACATTCAGTACTTC; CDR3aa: CASSPGLAGGVAKNIQYF
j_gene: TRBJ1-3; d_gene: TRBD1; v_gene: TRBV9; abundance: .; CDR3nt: TGTGCCAGCAGCCCCCAGGGACAGGAATCAGGAAACACCATATATTTT; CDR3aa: CASSPQGQESGNTIYF
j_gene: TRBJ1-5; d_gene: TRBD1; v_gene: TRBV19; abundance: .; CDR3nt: TGTGCCAGTAGTTCCGGGACAGCAAATCAGCCCCAGCATTTT; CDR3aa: CASSSGTANQPQHF
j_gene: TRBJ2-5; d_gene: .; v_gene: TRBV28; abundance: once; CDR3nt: TGTGCCAGCAGTTCAATACAGGGAAGGGAGACCCAGTACTTC; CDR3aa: CASSSIQGRETQYF